Shown below are 8 T cell receptor beta chains from a single sample sequenced in a study of T cell changes during pregnancy in multiple sclerosis. Only in-frame clones appear in the TCRdb table, and some are missing; sequencing was by immunoSEQ multiplex PCR. The data contain about 110,000 clones, 80% to 95% of them seen just once; the ten biggest clones take up 1.6%. Source: peripheral blood, taken after pregnancy. Source of these receptors: a female donor with multiple sclerosis, enrolled in a pregnancy study.

The chain links TRBV7-7 to TRBJ2-1, with TRBD2 matching over 11 bases. The CDR3 contains 15 residues. Germline CDR1 and CDR2: SSHAT and FNYEAQ (reference sequence). V dropped 8 bases and J dropped 9; count of bases not matched to a gene: 12. The CDR3: CASAVLAGVGGEQFF. The CDR3 nucleotides read TGTGCCAGCGCCGTACTAGCGGGAGTGGGGGGTGAGCAGTTCTTC. The entire variable domain, with the rest obtained from reference TRBV7-7 and TRBJ2-1, is as follows: GAGVSQSPRYKVTKRGQDVTLRCDPISSHATLYWYQQALGQGPEFLTYFNYEAQPDKSGLPSDRFSAERPEGSISTLTIQRTEQRDSAMYRCASAVLAGVGGEQFFGPGTRLTVL.

This clone has only one observation. This chain uses TRBV2 with TRBJ2-7; 8 nucleotides align to TRBD1. The CDR3 is 12 amino acids. Germline CDR1 reads SNHLY; CDR2 reads FYNNEI. V shed 5 bases, J shed 6 bases, and the junction held 3 bases outside the gene matches. The CDR3 DNA sequence: TGTGCCAGCAGTAAAACAGGGGGCGAGCAGTACTTC. Translating gives CASSKTGGEQYF.

This clone was counted once. V is TRBV7-9 and J is TRBJ2-3; weak D call: TRBD2 (5 bases). V gave up 0 bases and J gave up 8 bases, with 15 bases separating them. The CDR3 contains 15 residues. Germline assignment: CDR1 SEHNR and CDR2 FQNEAQ (reference sequence). CDR3 loop: CASSLATAPAGTQYF. Written as DNA, the CDR3 is TGTGCCAGCAGCTTAGCCACAGCCCCGGCGGGTACGCAGTATTTT.

The rearrangement uses TRBV27 and TRBJ2-7; weak D call: TRBD1 (6 bases). Between the trimmed V and J ends, which lost 2 bases and 4 bases, there was a span of 15 bases. The CDR3 sequence is 15 residues long. The germline V gene has CDR1 MNHEY and CDR2 SMNVEV (reference sequence). The DNA for the CDR3 is TGTGCCAGCAGTTTAGGGGGCGCGGGCTCGTACGAGCAGTACTTC. It yields the protein CASSLGGAGSYEQYF.

The rearrangement joins TRBV7-2 to TRBJ2-2; tentatively, D is TRBD1 (6 bases). The CDR3 runs to 15 residues. Per the germline V gene, CDR1 is SGHTA and CDR2 is FQGNSA. Deletions cut 5 bases from V and 4 bases from J, with 14 bases between. The CDR3 nucleotides are TGTGCCAGCAGCCGCCAGGGGAAGGGCACCGGGGAGCTGTTTTTT. It specifies CASSRQGKGTGELFF.

The J gene is TRBJ2-2, the V gene TRBV29-1, with a possible D match to TRBD1 (6 bases). From germline, CDR1 is SQVTM and CDR2 ANQGSEA. Trimming stripped 6 bases from V and 6 bases from J, with 14 bases between. The CDR3 covers 13 residues. The CDR3 reads CSVENRDAGELFF. CDR3 nucleotide sequence: TGCAGCGTCGAGAACAGGGACGCCGGGGAGCTGTTTTTT.

This clone was seen a single time. The chain has TRBV5-1 and TRBJ2-5, with D possibly being TRBD1 (5 bases). Trimming cost V 2 bases and J 4 bases, with 12 bases left between them. This CDR3 has 14 residues. Germline CDR1 is SGHRS and CDR2 is YFSETQ. CDR3 protein: CASSFVQGRETQYF. In nucleotides, the CDR3 is TGCGCCAGCAGCTTCGTTCAGGGAAGAGAGACCCAGTACTTC.

The chain recombines TRBV28 with TRBJ1-2, with 8 positions matching TRBD1. This CDR3 spans 15 amino acids. The J segment lost 4 bases and the V segment lost 4 bases, leaving 8 bases of the junction unmatched. Germline V gene lookup returns CDR1 MDHEN and CDR2 SYDVKM. CDR3 sequence reads: CASSSPGGATYGYTF. CDR3 in DNA: TGTGCCAGCAGTTCACCAGGGGGCGCGACCTATGGCTACACCTTC.